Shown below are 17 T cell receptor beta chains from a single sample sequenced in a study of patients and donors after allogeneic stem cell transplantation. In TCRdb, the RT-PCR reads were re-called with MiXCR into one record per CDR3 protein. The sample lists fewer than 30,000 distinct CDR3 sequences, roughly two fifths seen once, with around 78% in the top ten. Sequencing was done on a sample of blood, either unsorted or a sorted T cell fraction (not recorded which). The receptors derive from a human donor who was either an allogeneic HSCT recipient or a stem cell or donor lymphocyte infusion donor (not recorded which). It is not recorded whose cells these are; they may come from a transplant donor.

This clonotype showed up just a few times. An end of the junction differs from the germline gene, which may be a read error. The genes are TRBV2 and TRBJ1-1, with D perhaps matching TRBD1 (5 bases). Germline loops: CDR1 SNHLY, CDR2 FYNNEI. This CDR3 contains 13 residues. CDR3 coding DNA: TGTGCCAGCACTGAAGGACAGAACACTGAAGCTTTCTTT. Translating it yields CASTEGQNTEAFF.

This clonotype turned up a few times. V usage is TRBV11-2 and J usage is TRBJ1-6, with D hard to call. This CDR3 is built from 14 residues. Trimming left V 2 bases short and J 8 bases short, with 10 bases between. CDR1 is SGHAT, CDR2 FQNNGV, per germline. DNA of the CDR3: TGTGCCAGCAGCTTACTTTCGAGGGATTCACCCCTCCACTTT. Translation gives CASSLLSRDSPLHF.

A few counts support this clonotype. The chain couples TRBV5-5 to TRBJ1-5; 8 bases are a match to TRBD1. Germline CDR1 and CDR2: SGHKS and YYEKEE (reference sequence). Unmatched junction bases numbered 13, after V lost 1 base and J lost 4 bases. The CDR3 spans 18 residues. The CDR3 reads CASSLRDRQGFGNQPQHF. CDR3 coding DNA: TGTGCCAGCAGCTTGAGGGACCGACAGGGGTTTGGAAATCAGCCCCAGCATTTT.

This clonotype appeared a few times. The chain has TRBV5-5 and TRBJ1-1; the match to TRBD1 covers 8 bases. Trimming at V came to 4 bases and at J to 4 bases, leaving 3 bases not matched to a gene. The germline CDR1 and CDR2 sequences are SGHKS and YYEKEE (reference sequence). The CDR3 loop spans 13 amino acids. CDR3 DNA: TGTGCCAGCAGCCTCACAGGGGGCACTGAAGCTTTCTTT. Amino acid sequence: CASSLTGGTEAFF. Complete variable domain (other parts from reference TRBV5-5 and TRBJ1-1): DAGVTQSPTHLIKTRGQQVTLRCSPISGHKSVSWYQQVLGQGPQFIFQYYEKEERGRGNFPDRFSARQFPNYSSELNVNALLLGDSALYLCASSLTGGTEAFFGQGTRLTVV.

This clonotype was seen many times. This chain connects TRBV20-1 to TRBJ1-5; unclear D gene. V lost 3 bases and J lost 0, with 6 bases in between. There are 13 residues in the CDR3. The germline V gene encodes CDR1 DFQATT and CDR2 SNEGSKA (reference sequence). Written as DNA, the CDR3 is TGCAGTGCTAGGGGGATTAGCAATCAGCCCCAGCATTTT. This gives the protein CSARGISNQPQHF.

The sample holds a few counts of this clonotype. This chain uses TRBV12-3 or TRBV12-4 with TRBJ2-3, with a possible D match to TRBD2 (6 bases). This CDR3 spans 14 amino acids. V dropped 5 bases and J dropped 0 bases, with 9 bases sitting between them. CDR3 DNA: TGTGCCAGCAGTGTCGGGACTAGCACAGATACGCAGTATTTT. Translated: CASSVGTSTDTQYF.

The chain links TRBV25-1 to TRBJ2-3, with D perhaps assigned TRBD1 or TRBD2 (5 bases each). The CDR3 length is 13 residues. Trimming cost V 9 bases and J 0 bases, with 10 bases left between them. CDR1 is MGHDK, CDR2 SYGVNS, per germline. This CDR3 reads CASGGGSTDTQYF. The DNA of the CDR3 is TGTGCCAGTGGGGGTGGAAGCACAGATACGCAGTATTTT.

CDR3 bases: TGTGCCAGCAGTTACGGGACTAGCGGTTACGAGCAGTACTTC. Protein product: CASSYGTSGYEQYF. The chain couples TRBV6-5 to TRBJ2-7, with TRBD2 matching over 11 bases. CDR3 length: 14 residues. V shed 2 bases, J shed 4 bases, and the junction held 1 base outside the gene matches. Germline CDR1 is MNHEY and CDR2 is SVGAGI.

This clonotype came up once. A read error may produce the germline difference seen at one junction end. The CDR3 sequence: CARSSGLAVPNEQFF. The CDR3 nucleotides are TGTGCCAGAAGTTCAGGACTAGCGGTACCAAATGAGCAGTTCTTC. This chain uses TRBV27 with TRBJ2-1; 10 positions match TRBD2. Germline loops: CDR1 MNHEY, CDR2 SMNVEV (reference sequence). CDR3 length: 15 amino acids.

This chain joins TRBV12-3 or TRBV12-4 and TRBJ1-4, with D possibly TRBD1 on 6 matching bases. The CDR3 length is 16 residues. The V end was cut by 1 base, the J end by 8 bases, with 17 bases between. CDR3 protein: CASSLDFEGVAEKLFF. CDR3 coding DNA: TGTGCCAGCAGTTTAGACTTCGAGGGGGTAGCGGAAAAACTGTTTTTT.

The chain's CDR3 is CAISGGGSSYEQYF. Here the CDR3 DNA reads TGTGCCATCAGCGGGGGCGGGAGCTCCTACGAGCAGTACTTC. The genes are TRBV10-3 and TRBJ2-7; D possibly corresponds to TRBD2 (7 bases). The CDR3 runs 14 residues. In germline, CDR1 is ENHRY, CDR2 SYGVKD. V lost 6 bases to trimming and J lost 0 bases, with 12 bases between them.

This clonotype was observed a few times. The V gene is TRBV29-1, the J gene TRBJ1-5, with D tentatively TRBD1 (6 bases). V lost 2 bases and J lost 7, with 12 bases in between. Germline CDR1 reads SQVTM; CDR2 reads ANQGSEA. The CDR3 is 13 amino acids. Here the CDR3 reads CSVEIGGGQPQHF. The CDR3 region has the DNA TGCAGCGTTGAAATAGGGGGTGGGCAGCCCCAGCATTTT.

CDR3 sequence (DNA): TGTGCCAGCAGCTTGTTCCAGGGATCCACCGGGGAGCTGTTTTTT. As protein: CASSLFQGSTGELFF. The chain links TRBV5-5 to TRBJ2-2; tentative D call: TRBD1 (5 bases). Germline loops: CDR1 SGHKS, CDR2 YYEKEE (reference sequence). V was shortened by 1 base and J by 4 bases, with 11 bases between the two germline ends. This CDR3 has 15 amino acids.

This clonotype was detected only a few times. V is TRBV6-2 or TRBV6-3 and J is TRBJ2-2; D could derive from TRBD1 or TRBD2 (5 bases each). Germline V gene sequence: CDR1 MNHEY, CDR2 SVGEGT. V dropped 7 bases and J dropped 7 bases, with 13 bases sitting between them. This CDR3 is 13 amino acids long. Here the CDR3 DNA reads TGTGCCAGCAACGGGGCGTTAATCGGGGAGCTGTTTTTT. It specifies CASNGALIGELFF.

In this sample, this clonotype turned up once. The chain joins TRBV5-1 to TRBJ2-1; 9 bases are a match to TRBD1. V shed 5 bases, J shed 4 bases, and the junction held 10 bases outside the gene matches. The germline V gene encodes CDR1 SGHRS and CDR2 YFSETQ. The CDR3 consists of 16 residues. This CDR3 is CASRPGQGLSYNEQFF. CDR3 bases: TGCGCCAGCAGACCGGGACAGGGTCTTTCGTACAATGAGCAGTTCTTC.

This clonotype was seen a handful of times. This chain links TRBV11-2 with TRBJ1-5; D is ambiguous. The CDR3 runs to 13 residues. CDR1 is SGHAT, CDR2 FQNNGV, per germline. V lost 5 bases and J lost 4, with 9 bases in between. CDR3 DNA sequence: TGTGCCAGCAGCCGCCGACGGAATCAGCCCCAGCATTTT. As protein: CASSRRRNQPQHF.

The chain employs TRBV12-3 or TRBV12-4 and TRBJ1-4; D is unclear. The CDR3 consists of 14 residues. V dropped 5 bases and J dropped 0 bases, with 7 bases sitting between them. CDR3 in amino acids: CASSPLTTNEKLFF. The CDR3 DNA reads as TGTGCCAGCAGTCCACTGACAACTAATGAAAAACTGTTTTTT.